The rows below give T cell receptor beta chains drawn from one sample of a study of beta chain features in type 1 diabetes. Produced via immunoSEQ multiplex PCR; TCRdb's table is partial and in-frame only. The table records 150,000 to 200,000 clones, roughly 60% of them present only once. The sequenced sample consisted of naive CD4+ T cells from blood. The receptors here all came from a man younger than 45 with type 1 diabetes. Both conserved end residues are part of each CDR3. The order of the fields is J gene, D gene, clone size, V gene, CDR3 protein, CDR3 DNA. D genes are given only for firm matches. Rows give clone size only sometimes, using once, few, many, or a class for an expanded clone.

j_gene: TRBJ2-3; d_gene: TRBD1; abundance: -; v_gene: TRBV30; CDR3aa: CAWREGQGRADTQYF; CDR3nt: TGTGCCTGGAGAGAAGGACAGGGGCGTGCAGATACGCAGTATTTT
j_gene: TRBJ1-1; d_gene: -; abundance: -; v_gene: TRBV29-1; CDR3aa: CSGGSDRREAFF; CDR3nt: TGCAGCGGAGGATCCGACAGGCGTGAAGCTTTCTTT
j_gene: TRBJ2-6; d_gene: -; abundance: -; v_gene: TRBV19; CDR3aa: CASSITPGLDVLTF; CDR3nt: TGTGCCAGTAGTATTACACCGGGACTTGACGTCCTGACTTTC
j_gene: TRBJ2-5; d_gene: TRBD2; abundance: -; v_gene: TRBV4-3; CDR3aa: CASSQVLLAGLETQYF; CDR3nt: TGCGCCAGCAGCCAAGTCTTGCTAGCGGGGTTGGAGACCCAGTACTTC
j_gene: TRBJ2-3; d_gene: TRBD1; abundance: -; v_gene: TRBV5-1; CDR3aa: CASSLGTGTDTQYF; CDR3nt: TGCGCCAGCAGCTTAGGGACAGGCACAGATACGCAGTATTTT
j_gene: TRBJ2-2; d_gene: -; abundance: -; v_gene: TRBV4-1; CDR3aa: CASSQDQGTNTGELFF; CDR3nt: TGCGCCAGCAGCCAAGATCAAGGCACGAACACCGGGGAGCTGTTTTTT
j_gene: TRBJ1-2; d_gene: -; abundance: -; v_gene: TRBV15; CDR3aa: CATSTVEGGYTF; CDR3nt: TGTGCCACCAGCACTGTAGAGGGAGGCTACACCTTC
j_gene: TRBJ1-5; d_gene: -; abundance: -; v_gene: TRBV10-3; CDR3aa: CAISDSDRRSNQPQHF; CDR3nt: TGTGCCATCAGTGATTCCGACAGGAGGAGCAATCAGCCCCAGCATTTT
j_gene: TRBJ2-5; d_gene: -; abundance: -; v_gene: TRBV7-2; CDR3aa: CASSLLARGRKEETQYF; CDR3nt: TGTGCCAGCAGCTTATTAGCCCGGGGACGGAAAGAAGAGACCCAGTACTTC
j_gene: TRBJ1-1; d_gene: -; abundance: few; v_gene: TRBV5-1; CDR3aa: CASSFVGGRGTEAFF; CDR3nt: TGCGCCAGCAGCTTTGTGGGCGGCCGTGGCACTGAAGCTTTCTTT
j_gene: TRBJ2-7; d_gene: -; abundance: -; v_gene: TRBV14; CDR3aa: CASSQDLELEQYF; CDR3nt: TGTGCCAGCAGCCAAGATCTAGAGCTCGAGCAGTACTTC
j_gene: TRBJ2-3; d_gene: -; abundance: -; v_gene: TRBV4-1; CDR3aa: CASSQDPPEVRGDTQYF; CDR3nt: TGCGCCAGCAGCCAAGATCCTCCGGAGGTTCGGGGAGATACGCAGTATTTT
j_gene: TRBJ2-7; d_gene: -; abundance: -; v_gene: TRBV29-1; CDR3aa: CSVVWGTLNEQYF; CDR3nt: TGCAGCGTTGTCTGGGGGACACTAAACGAGCAGTACTTC
j_gene: TRBJ2-3; d_gene: -; abundance: -; v_gene: TRBV12-5; CDR3aa: CASGFSGSTDTQYF; CDR3nt: TGTGCTAGTGGTTTTAGCGGTTCCACAGATACGCAGTATTTT
j_gene: TRBJ2-6; d_gene: -; abundance: -; v_gene: TRBV9; CDR3aa: CASSVDPDSGANVLTF; CDR3nt: TGTGCCAGCAGCGTAGATCCTGACTCTGGGGCCAACGTCCTGACTTTC
j_gene: TRBJ2-7; d_gene: -; abundance: few; v_gene: TRBV29-1; CDR3aa: CSVESSAYEQYF; CDR3nt: TGCAGCGTTGAGTCCAGTGCCTACGAGCAGTACTTC
j_gene: TRBJ2-4; d_gene: -; abundance: -; v_gene: TRBV29-1; CDR3aa: CSVEVSEGDIQYF; CDR3nt: TGCAGCGTAGAGGTCAGCGAAGGGGACATTCAGTACTTC
j_gene: TRBJ2-1; d_gene: TRBD2; abundance: -; v_gene: TRBV29-1; CDR3aa: CSVTSGVDNEQFF; CDR3nt: TGCAGCGTTACTAGCGGGGTAGACAATGAGCAGTTCTTC
j_gene: TRBJ2-1; d_gene: -; abundance: -; v_gene: TRBV7-2; CDR3aa: CASSQFYEQFF; CDR3nt: TGTGCCAGCAGCCAGTTCTATGAGCAGTTCTTC
j_gene: TRBJ2-5; d_gene: TRBD2; abundance: -; v_gene: TRBV29-1; CDR3aa: CSSNSGGIETQYF; CDR3nt: TGCAGCTCTAATAGCGGGGGGATAGAGACCCAGTACTTC
j_gene: TRBJ2-4; d_gene: -; abundance: -; v_gene: TRBV10-3; CDR3aa: CAISARGSPGDIQYF; CDR3nt: TGTGCCATCAGTGCCCGGGGGTCCCCAGGGGACATTCAGTACTTC
j_gene: TRBJ1-6; d_gene: -; abundance: few; v_gene: TRBV23-1; CDR3aa: CASSWGEEWEGSYNSPLHF; CDR3nt: TGCGCCAGCAGTTGGGGAGAGGAATGGGAGGGGTCCTATAATTCACCCCTCCACTTT
j_gene: TRBJ1-1; d_gene: -; abundance: -; v_gene: TRBV30; CDR3aa: CAWSGTMNTEAFF; CDR3nt: TGTGCCTGGAGTGGAACTATGAACACTGAAGCTTTCTTT
j_gene: TRBJ2-7; d_gene: -; abundance: few; v_gene: TRBV9; CDR3aa: CASSVEAGRYEQYF; CDR3nt: TGTGCCAGCAGCGTAGAAGCAGGGAGGTACGAGCAGTACTTC
j_gene: TRBJ2-7; d_gene: -; abundance: once; v_gene: TRBV7-9; CDR3aa: CASSLAQESYEQYF; CDR3nt: TGTGCCAGCAGCTTAGCGCAAGAATCCTACGAGCAGTACTTC
j_gene: TRBJ2-7; d_gene: -; abundance: few; v_gene: TRBV2; CDR3aa: CASSDNMVQPYEQYF; CDR3nt: TGTGCCAGCAGTGACAATATGGTTCAGCCCTACGAGCAGTACTTC
j_gene: TRBJ1-1; d_gene: -; abundance: -; v_gene: TRBV29-1; CDR3aa: CSVNSPGDTEAFF; CDR3nt: TGCAGCGTTAACAGTCCTGGTGACACTGAAGCTTTCTTT
j_gene: TRBJ2-3; d_gene: -; abundance: -; v_gene: TRBV29-1; CDR3aa: CSGTVGWESGTDTQYF; CDR3nt: TGCAGCGGTACGGTTGGATGGGAATCAGGCACAGATACGCAGTATTTT
j_gene: TRBJ2-7; d_gene: TRBD1; abundance: -; v_gene: TRBV5-1; CDR3aa: CASSAGQGIGEQYF; CDR3nt: TGCGCCAGCAGCGCCGGACAGGGGATCGGCGAGCAGTACTTC
j_gene: TRBJ1-4; d_gene: TRBD1; abundance: -; v_gene: TRBV6-5; CDR3aa: CASSYRGQGLGEKLFF; CDR3nt: TGTGCCAGCAGTTACCGTGGACAGGGTCTCGGTGAAAAACTGTTTTTT
j_gene: TRBJ2-7; d_gene: -; abundance: -; v_gene: TRBV19; CDR3aa: CASSKAGQGIYEQYF; CDR3nt: TGTGCCAGTAGTAAAGCCGGGCAGGGTATCTACGAGCAGTACTTC
j_gene: TRBJ2-1; d_gene: -; abundance: -; v_gene: TRBV28; CDR3aa: CASSLEVPNEQFF; CDR3nt: TGTGCCAGCAGTTTGGAGGTACCCAATGAGCAGTTCTTC
j_gene: TRBJ2-1; d_gene: -; abundance: -; v_gene: TRBV29-1; CDR3aa: CSVGRPRGTFF; CDR3nt: TGCAGCGTGGGTCGGCCCCGAGGGACGTTCTTC
j_gene: TRBJ2-7; d_gene: -; abundance: -; v_gene: TRBV15; CDR3aa: CATSSGGPTYEQYF; CDR3nt: TGTGCCACCAGCAGCGGGGGGCCAACCTACGAGCAGTACTTC
j_gene: TRBJ1-1; d_gene: TRBD1; abundance: -; v_gene: TRBV9; CDR3aa: CASTPGQGAWGTEAFF; CDR3nt: TGTGCCAGCACCCCGGGACAGGGAGCTTGGGGCACTGAAGCTTTCTTT
j_gene: TRBJ1-4; d_gene: -; abundance: -; v_gene: TRBV29-1; CDR3aa: CSVSYGLNEKLFF; CDR3nt: TGCAGCGTTTCCTACGGTCTAAATGAAAAACTGTTTTTT
j_gene: TRBJ2-6; d_gene: -; abundance: -; v_gene: TRBV21-1; CDR3aa: CASSADISSGANVLTF; CDR3nt: TGTGCCAGCAGCGCGGACATTAGCTCTGGGGCCAACGTCCTGACTTTC
j_gene: TRBJ2-5; d_gene: -; abundance: -; v_gene: TRBV6-5; CDR3aa: CASSYQGRETQYF; CDR3nt: TGTGCCAGCAGTTACCAGGGAAGAGAGACCCAGTACTTC
j_gene: TRBJ1-5; d_gene: -; abundance: -; v_gene: TRBV29-1; CDR3aa: CSVAGPNQPQHF; CDR3nt: TGCAGCGTTGCAGGGCCCAATCAGCCCCAGCATTTT
j_gene: TRBJ1-2; d_gene: TRBD1; abundance: -; v_gene: TRBV29-1; CDR3aa: CSGKEGQGDRGYTF; CDR3nt: TGCAGCGGGAAAGAGGGACAGGGTGATCGTGGCTACACCTTC
j_gene: TRBJ2-6; d_gene: -; abundance: few; v_gene: TRBV29-1; CDR3aa: CSVEALPSTGRGANVLTF; CDR3nt: TGCAGCGTTGAGGCCCTCCCTTCGACAGGGAGGGGGGCCAACGTCCTGACTTTC
j_gene: TRBJ1-6; d_gene: -; abundance: -; v_gene: TRBV4-3; CDR3aa: CASSQDGFGRPLHF; CDR3nt: TGCGCCAGCAGCCAAGATGGTTTTGGGCGTCCCCTCCACTTT
j_gene: TRBJ1-4; d_gene: TRBD1; abundance: -; v_gene: TRBV25-1; CDR3aa: CASSETGGWNEKLFF; CDR3nt: TGTGCCAGCAGTGAGACAGGGGGCTGGAATGAAAAACTGTTTTTT
j_gene: TRBJ2-7; d_gene: -; abundance: -; v_gene: TRBV29-1; CDR3aa: CSVERDSTVNYEQYF; CDR3nt: TGCAGCGTTGAACGTGATTCGACAGTTAACTACGAGCAGTACTTC
j_gene: TRBJ1-5; d_gene: -; abundance: -; v_gene: TRBV11-2; CDR3aa: CASSLGGKQVNQPQHF; CDR3nt: TGTGCCAGCAGCTTAGGGGGCAAACAGGTGAATCAGCCCCAGCATTTT
j_gene: TRBJ2-5; d_gene: -; abundance: few; v_gene: TRBV10-3; CDR3aa: CAIRTGGETQYF; CDR3nt: TGTGCCATCAGAACAGGTGGAGAGACCCAGTACTTC
j_gene: TRBJ2-1; d_gene: -; abundance: -; v_gene: TRBV7-9; CDR3aa: CASSLGLGNEQFF; CDR3nt: TGTGCCAGCAGCTTGGGGCTAGGGAATGAGCAGTTCTTC
j_gene: TRBJ2-6; d_gene: -; abundance: -; v_gene: TRBV9; CDR3aa: CASSTLGGANVLTF; CDR3nt: TGTGCCAGCAGCACGCTTGGCGGGGCCAACGTCCTGACTTTC